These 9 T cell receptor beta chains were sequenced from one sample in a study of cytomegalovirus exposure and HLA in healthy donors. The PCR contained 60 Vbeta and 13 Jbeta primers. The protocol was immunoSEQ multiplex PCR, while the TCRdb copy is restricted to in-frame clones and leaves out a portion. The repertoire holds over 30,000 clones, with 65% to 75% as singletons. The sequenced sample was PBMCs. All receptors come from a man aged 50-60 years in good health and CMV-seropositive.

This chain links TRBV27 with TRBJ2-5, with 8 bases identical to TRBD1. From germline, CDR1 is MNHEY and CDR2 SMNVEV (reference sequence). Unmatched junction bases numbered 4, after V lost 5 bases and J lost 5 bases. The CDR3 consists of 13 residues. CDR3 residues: CASSLQGAETQYF. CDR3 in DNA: TGTGCCAGCAGTCTCCAGGGGGCTGAGACCCAGTACTTC.

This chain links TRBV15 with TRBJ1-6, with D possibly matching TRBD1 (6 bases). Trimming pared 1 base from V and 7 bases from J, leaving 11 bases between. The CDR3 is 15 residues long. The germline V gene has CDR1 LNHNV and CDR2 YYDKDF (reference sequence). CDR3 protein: CATSRVGTQNSPLHF. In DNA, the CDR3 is TGTGCCACCAGCAGAGTCGGGACACAAAATTCACCCCTCCACTTT.

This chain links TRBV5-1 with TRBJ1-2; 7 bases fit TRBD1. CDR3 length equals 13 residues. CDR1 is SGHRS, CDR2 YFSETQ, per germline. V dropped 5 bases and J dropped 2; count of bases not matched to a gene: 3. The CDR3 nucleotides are TGCGCCAGCAGTCCGACAGGGAACTATGGCTACACCTTC. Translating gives CASSPTGNYGYTF.

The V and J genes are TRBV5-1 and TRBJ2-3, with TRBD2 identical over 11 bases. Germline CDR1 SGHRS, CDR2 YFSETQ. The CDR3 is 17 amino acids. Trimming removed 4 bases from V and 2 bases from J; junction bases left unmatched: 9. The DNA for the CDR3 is TGCGCCAGCAGCCTACCCGGGACTAGCGGATACACAGATACGCAGTATTTT. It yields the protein CASSLPGTSGYTDTQYF.

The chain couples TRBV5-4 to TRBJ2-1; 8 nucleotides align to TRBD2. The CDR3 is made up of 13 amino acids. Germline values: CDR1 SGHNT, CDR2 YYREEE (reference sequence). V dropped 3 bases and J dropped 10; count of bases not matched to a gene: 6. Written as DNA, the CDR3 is TGTGCCAGCAGCTCGACTAGCGCCCGGGAGCAGTTCTTC. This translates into CASSSTSAREQFF.

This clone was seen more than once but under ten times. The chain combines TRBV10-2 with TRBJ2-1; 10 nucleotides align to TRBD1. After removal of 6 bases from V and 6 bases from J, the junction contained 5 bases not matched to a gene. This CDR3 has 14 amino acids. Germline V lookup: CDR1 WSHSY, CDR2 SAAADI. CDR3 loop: CASRPGQGFNEQFF. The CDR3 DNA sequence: TGCGCCAGCAGACCGGGACAGGGGTTCAATGAGCAGTTCTTC.

This CDR3 is CAWDRQGAETQYF. The CDR3 DNA reads TGTGCCTGGGACCGACAGGGGGCCGAGACCCAGTACTTC. This chain connects TRBV30 to TRBJ2-5; 10 bases map to TRBD1. Germline V gives CDR1 GTSNPN, CDR2 SVGIG (reference sequence). The CDR3 totals 13 residues. The J segment lost 5 bases and the V segment lost 5 bases, leaving 5 bases of the junction unmatched.

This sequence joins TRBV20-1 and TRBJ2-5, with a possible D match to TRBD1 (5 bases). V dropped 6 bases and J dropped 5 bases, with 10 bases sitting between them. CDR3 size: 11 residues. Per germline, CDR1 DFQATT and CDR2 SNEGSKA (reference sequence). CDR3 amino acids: CSARQRETQYF. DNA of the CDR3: TGCAGTGCACGACAGAGGGAGACCCAGTACTTC.

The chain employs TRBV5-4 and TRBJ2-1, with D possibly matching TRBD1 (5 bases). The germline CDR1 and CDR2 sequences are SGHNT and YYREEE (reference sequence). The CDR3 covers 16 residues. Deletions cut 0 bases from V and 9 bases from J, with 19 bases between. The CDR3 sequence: CASSLGQGRASGEQFF. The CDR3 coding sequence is TGTGCCAGCAGCTTGGGGCAGGGAAGGGCCTCGGGTGAGCAGTTCTTC.